One T cell receptor (beta chain) is described in this entry. It has no known antigen specificity. No qualities accompany the bases; no much larger clone lies one base away. This specimen belongs to a study of blood T cell repertoires in COVID-19 (dated by TCRdb to about 2020). Broadly, across the study: Samples from collaborators originated in the United States, Italy and Spain and spanned both the acute and convalescent phases of COVID-19. The prospective study material was composed of cDNA or gDNA derived from T cells, B-cell-depleted T cells, or PBMCs. Subjects who had been exposed to COVID-19, were actively infected with it, or had recovered from it provided the deeply sampled blood TCRbeta repertoires that made up the dataset. The repertoires were made available in a free public database intended to serve as a resource for research on the immune response to SARS-CoV-2. Samples came from the ongoing ImmuneRACE study (first 160 participants) plus 1,254 subjects from 6 global collaborators. Nearly every sample came with metadata listing a de-identified subject ID, COVID-19 status, age in years and sex. Where available, HLA class I and class II types were taken from metadata supplied by the sample provider and were not determined by assay-based typing. Broader findings and caveats from the paper: The amount of clinical and demographic metadata varied by source and participant and was provided uncurated.

Whole blood was collected in K2EDTA tubes by collaborating institutions according to the institutions' own protocols. For TCRbeta analysis, collaborators shipped samples in one of three forms: frozen whole blood, isolated PBMCs, or DNA extracted from either of those sample types. The CDR3, from cysteine to phenylalanine, totals 15 residues. Only the CDR3 DNA is retained, 45 bases long and in frame from the first base. V drops 5 bases and J drops 4 bases, leaving 17 bases in between. The germline V gene sets CDR1 to MNHEY and CDR2 to SVGEGT. TCRbeta CDR3 regions were amplified from genomic DNA using the immunoSEQ Assay, a bias-controlled multiplex PCR. In the original analysis: Within the assay, amplification of reference gene primers was used to estimate how many nucleated cells each sample contained. To quantify the absolute abundance of each unique TCRbeta CDR3 rearrangement, sequence reads were collapsed and filtered. For each sample, productive Simpson clonality was calculated as the square root of Simpson's diversity index across productive rearrangements. The immuneACCESS repertoire file appears here via TCRdb, limited to in-frame rearrangements. These files lack a portion of the clones; in checked studies, under half of the deficit traces to unresolved V genes, and the cause of the others is not known. That table supplies the V and J calls and clone size; D and trimming were determined from the DNA. Across this sample there are about 64,000 clones, with approximately 79% seen only once. The ten top clones hold 9.7% of the sample.

Sequencing was done on a sample of peripheral blood. The sequence derives from a human donor in a cohort sampled during active COVID-19. This receptor chain uses TRBV6-2 or TRBV6-3 and TRBJ1-1, with a weak D call of TRBD1 (6 bases match). The nucleotide sequence reads TGTGCCAGCAGTGACAAAACAGGGTTGAGCACTGAAGCTTTCTTT. Its amino acids are CASSDKTGLSTEAFF.